A selection of T cell receptor beta chains follows, all from one sample in a study of shared clonotypes between healthy human individuals. TCRdb's copy holds only in-frame clones and misses some; the assay was immunoSEQ multiplex PCR. The data hold some 2.1 million clones, with 95% observed a single time. Sequencing was carried out using naive CD4+ T cells sorted from blood. Receptors were obtained from a man younger than 30 in good health. CDR3s include the opening cysteine and the closing phenylalanine or tryptophan. D genes are given only for firm matches. Some rows mark clone size as missing; the rest say once, few, many or name a class of expanded clone.

>TRBD1|.|TRBJ1-6|TRBV6-4
TGTGCCAGCAGCGGGACAGTAAAGGCCGCTTCACCCCTCCACTTT
CASSGTVKAASPLHF
>TRBD2|.|TRBJ2-1|TRBV13
TGTGCCAGCCGCAGCGGGAGGGATGAGCAGTTCTTC
CASRSGRDEQFF
>.|.|TRBJ2-1|TRBV11-3
TGTGCCAGCAGCTTGGGGTTCTCCTCCTACAATGAGCAGTTCTTC
CASSLGFSSYNEQFF
>.|.|TRBJ1-2|TRBV6-5
TGTGCCAGCAGTTACTCGATGTTTGGAGCTAACTATGGCTACACCTTC
CASSYSMFGANYGYTF
>TRBD1|.|TRBJ2-2|TRBV7-3
TGTGCCAGCAGCCTAGGGGACAGCTACACCGGGGAGCTGTTTTTT
CASSLGDSYTGELFF
>TRBD2|once|TRBJ2-3|TRBV6-5
TGTGCCAGCAGGATTACTAGCGGACCCCAAGATACGCAGTATTTT
CASRITSGPQDTQYF
>.|.|TRBJ2-2|TRBV19
TGTGCCAGTAGTATCCCCTCCAGTGGGACCGGGGAGCTGTTTTTT
CASSIPSSGTGELFF
>TRBD2|.|TRBJ2-1|TRBV19
TGTGCCACTCAGACTAGCAGCAAACCCCCTTACAATGAGCAGTTCTTC
CATQTSSKPPYNEQFF
>TRBD1|.|TRBJ1-1|TRBV30
TGTGCCTGGAGTGTACAGTGGACAGGGAGCACTGAAGCTTTCTTT
CAWSVQWTGSTEAFF
>TRBD1|.|TRBJ1-2|TRBV6-5
TGTGCCAGCAGCTCCCCGGGACAGGGACAGTATGGCTACACCTTC
CASSSPGQGQYGYTF
>.|.|TRBJ1-1|TRBV6-5
TGTGCCAGCAGTTACTCGAAAGACTGGAACACTGAAGCTTTCTTT
CASSYSKDWNTEAFF
>.|.|TRBJ1-2|TRBV5-1
TGCGCCAGCAGCTCAACACAGACAGTGCATGGCTACACCTTC
CASSSTQTVHGYTF
>.|.|TRBJ2-7|TRBV2
TGTGCCAGCAGGTGGGGTTCAGGGATCTACGAGCAGTACTTC
CASRWGSGIYEQYF
>.|.|TRBJ1-1|TRBV7-6
TGTGCCAGCAGCCCCCTTGCGTCTACAACGAACACTGAAGCTTTCTTT
CASSPLASTTNTEAFF
>.|.|TRBJ2-3|TRBV2
TGTGCCAGCACCAGGCCGGGAGATACGCAGTATTTT
CASTRPGDTQYF
>.|.|TRBJ2-2|TRBV6-5
TGTGCCAGCAGTTACATTCTGAGGGCGAACACCGGGGAGCTGTTTTTT
CASSYILRANTGELFF
>.|.|TRBJ1-6|TRBV10-1
TGCGCCAGCAGCGGGAAGAGGGGATCCAAGGATGTAGATAATTCACCCCTCCACTTT
CASSGKRGSKDVDNSPLHF
>.|.|TRBJ1-5|TRBV6-5
TGTGCCAGCAGGGAGGTCGGTTACAATCAGCCCCAGCATTTT
CASREVGYNQPQHF
>.|.|TRBJ1-6|TRBV19
TGTGCCACTACGCACAGGGCGGATAATTCACCCCTCCACTTT
CATTHRADNSPLHF
>TRBD1|.|TRBJ1-3|TRBV7-2
TGTGCCAGCAGCTTAACAGGACAGGGGGCCACCATATATTTT
CASSLTGQGATIYF
>.|.|TRBJ1-5|TRBV7-3
TGTGCCAGCAGCTTAGGGGAGGGGCAGCCCCAGCATTTT
CASSLGEGQPQHF
>.|.|TRBJ2-7|TRBV6-1
TGTGCCAGCACTGACTCCTACGAGCAGTACTTC
CASTDSYEQYF
>TRBD1|.|TRBJ1-2|TRBV5-6
TGTGCCAGCAGCTTTGGGACAGAGGGGGGAGGCTACACCTTC
CASSFGTEGGGYTF
>.|.|TRBJ1-2|TRBV6-1
TGTGCCAGCAGTGCGGGGCAGGTGGGGGTTTATGGCTACACCTTC
CASSAGQVGVYGYTF
>.|.|TRBJ1-4|TRBV30
TGTGCCTGCGGATGGAATGAAAAACTGTTTTTT
CACGWNEKLFF
>.|.|TRBJ2-1|TRBV5-8
TGTGCCAGCAGCTTGAATCGCAATGAGCAGTTCTTC
CASSLNRNEQFF
>TRBD1|.|TRBJ1-3|TRBV18
TGTGCCAGCTCACCATTGACAGGGAACGGAAACACCATATATTTT
CASSPLTGNGNTIYF
>.|.|TRBJ1-6|TRBV18
TGTGCCAGCTCCTTGGACAGTCGGGTCTCACCCCTCCACTTT
CASSLDSRVSPLHF
>.|.|TRBJ2-3|TRBV10-3
TGTGCCATCAGTGAGGGACACCCAAGCACAGATACGCAGTATTTT
CAISEGHPSTDTQYF
>TRBD1|.|TRBJ1-2|TRBV11-2
TGTGCCAGCAGCCCTGGGGACAGCTACTATGGCTACACCTTC
CASSPGDSYYGYTF
>.|.|TRBJ2-2|TRBV6-6
TGTGCCAGCAGTAAACGGTCTAACACCGGGGAGCTGTTTTTT
CASSKRSNTGELFF
>.|.|TRBJ1-5|TRBV6-5
TGTGCCAGCAGTCCCGATGCGGATAGCAATCAGCCCCAGCATTTT
CASSPDADSNQPQHF
>.|.|TRBJ2-7|TRBV29-1
TGCAGCGTTGGGCAGGGTACGGAGCAGTACTTC
CSVGQGTEQYF
>TRBD2|.|TRBJ2-7|TRBV30
TGTGCCTGGACAGGGAGGGACGAGCAGTACTTC
CAWTGRDEQYF
>TRBD1|.|TRBJ1-6|TRBV18
TGTGCCAGCTCACCCGGACAGGCGAATAATTCACCCCTCCACTTT
CASSPGQANNSPLHF
>.|few|TRBJ2-3|TRBV18
TGTGCCAGCTCACCACCGAGGGATACGCAGTATTTT
CASSPPRDTQYF
>.|.|TRBJ2-6|TRBV10-3
TGTGCCATCAGGAGGGAGTCCGGGGCCAACGTCCTGACTTTC
CAIRRESGANVLTF
>.|.|TRBJ1-4|TRBV10-1
TGCGCCAGCAGCGACCGGCGACAGATAACTAATGAAAAACTGTTTTTT
CASSDRRQITNEKLFF
>.|few|TRBJ2-5|TRBV4-2
TGTGCCAGCAGCCAAGATCGTCTTAAAGAGACCCAGTACTTC
CASSQDRLKETQYF
>TRBD2|once|TRBJ2-5|TRBV4-3
TGCGCCAGCAGCCAGGAAAGTAGCGGGGGGATAGAGACCCAGTACTTC
CASSQESSGGIETQYF
>TRBD2|.|TRBJ2-3|TRBV12-5
TGTGCTAGTGCCCTCTTACTCGGGGGGGCCGCAGCAGATACGCAGTATTTT
CASALLLGGAAADTQYF
>TRBD1|.|TRBJ1-6|TRBV19
TGTGCCAGTAGTACGGGACAGCTTGATAATTCACCCCTCCACTTT
CASSTGQLDNSPLHF
>TRBD1|.|TRBJ1-1|TRBV18
TGTGCCAGCTCACCGGACAGGGCGGGGGCTACGAACACTGAAGCTTTCTTT
CASSPDRAGATNTEAFF
>TRBD2|.|TRBJ2-7|TRBV6-1
TGTGCCAGCAGTGTCGAGGGTAGCGGGGGCTACGAGCAGTACTTC
CASSVEGSGGYEQYF
>.|.|TRBJ2-5|TRBV5-1
TGCGCCAGCAGCTTGACGACAGGGAGGGAGACCCAGTACTTC
CASSLTTGRETQYF
>.|.|TRBJ2-2|TRBV11-2
TGTGCCAGCAGCTTACAAGCCCCCGGGGAGCTGTTTTTT
CASSLQAPGELFF
>TRBD1|.|TRBJ2-1|TRBV5-1
TGCGCCAGCAGAGGGGGCGTCTCCTACAATGAGCAGTTCTTC
CASRGGVSYNEQFF
>TRBD1|.|TRBJ1-4|TRBV11-2
TGTGCCAGCAGCCCCGGACAGGGGCCAATTGAAAAACTGTTTTTT
CASSPGQGPIEKLFF
>.|.|TRBJ1-2|TRBV10-2
TGCGCCAGCAGTGAGTCGGGGCTAGCCGAGAGGGGGTATGGCTACACCTTC
CASSESGLAERGYGYTF
>.|.|TRBJ2-2|TRBV21-1
TGTGCCAGCAGCAAATTAACGAACACCGGGGAGCTGTTTTTT
CASSKLTNTGELFF
>.|.|TRBJ1-1|TRBV30
TGTGCCTGGAGTGACCCTGAAGCTTTCTTT
CAWSDPEAFF
>.|.|TRBJ1-4|TRBV4-1
TGCGCCAGCAGCCAAACGGAAGGCAGAAATGAAAAACTGTTTTTT
CASSQTEGRNEKLFF
>.|.|TRBJ2-6|TRBV30
TGTGCCTGGAGTGTAACAGGGGGGGCCAACGTCCTGACTTTC
CAWSVTGGANVLTF